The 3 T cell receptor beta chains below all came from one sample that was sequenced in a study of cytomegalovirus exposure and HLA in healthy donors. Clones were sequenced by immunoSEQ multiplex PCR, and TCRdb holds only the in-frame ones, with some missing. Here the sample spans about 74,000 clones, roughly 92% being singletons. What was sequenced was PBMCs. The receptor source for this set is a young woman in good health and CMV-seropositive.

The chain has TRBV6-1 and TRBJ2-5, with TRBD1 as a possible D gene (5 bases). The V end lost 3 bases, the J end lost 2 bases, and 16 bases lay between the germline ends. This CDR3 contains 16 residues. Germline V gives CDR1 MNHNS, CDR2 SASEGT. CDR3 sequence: CASSDFATGEQETQYF. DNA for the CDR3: TGTGCCAGCAGTGATTTCGCCACAGGCGAACAAGAGACCCAGTACTTC.

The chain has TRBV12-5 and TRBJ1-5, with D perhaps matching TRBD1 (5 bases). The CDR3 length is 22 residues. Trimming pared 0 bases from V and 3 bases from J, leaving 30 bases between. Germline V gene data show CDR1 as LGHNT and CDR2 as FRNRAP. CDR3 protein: CASGLVFDPLLLAGEANQPQHF. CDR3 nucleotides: TGTGCTAGTGGTTTGGTCTTTGATCCCCTTCTTCTGGCGGGGGAGGCCAATCAGCCCCAGCATTTT.

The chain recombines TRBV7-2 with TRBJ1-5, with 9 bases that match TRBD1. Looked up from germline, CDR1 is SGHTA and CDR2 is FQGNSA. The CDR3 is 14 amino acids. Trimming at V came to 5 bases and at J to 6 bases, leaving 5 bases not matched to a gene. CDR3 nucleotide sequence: TGTGCCAGCAGCGGGGGACAGGGTCGTCAGCCCCAGCATTTT. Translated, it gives CASSGGQGRQPQHF.